This T cell receptor beta chain is from a study of shared clonotypes between healthy human individuals. V lost 0 bases and J lost 7, with 16 bases in between. The CDR3 has 15 amino acids. Germline CDR1 and CDR2: MNHNS and SASEGT. Method: immunoSEQ multiplex PCR; TCRdb's copy keeps in-frame clones and lacks some. Among about 2,100,000 clones listed, more than 85% were seen once. Terminally differentiated effector memory CD45RA+ cells were excluded by CCR7 positive selection of CD45RO-negative cells. This TCR was sampled from a man between 18 and 35 years old in good health. Some clones in this sample may be carry-over from other donors' samples. Input material: naive CD8+ T cells from PBMCs. This chain links TRBV6-1 with TRBJ2-7; no clear D. The CDR3 nucleotides are TGTGCCAGCAGTGAAGCATTAGGCCTGCATGGAGAGCAGTACTTC. It is translated as CASSEALGLHGEQYF.